This T cell receptor beta chain was found in a study of T cell responses to AZD1222 COVID-19 vaccine. On this clone itself: The antigen remains unidentified.

Points from the study as a whole: The donors showed a predominance of white British ancestry and of females, with possible underestimation of clonal diversity.

This CDR3 contains 16 residues. V lost 3 bases, J lost 5 bases, and 5 bases stayed unmatched. CDR1 is SNHLY and CDR2 is FYNNEI in the germline V gene. Profiled with immunoSEQ multiplex PCR; TCRdb holds only in-frame clones, not every one. The sample includes about 42,000 clones, approximately 88% of them seen just once. This chain uses TRBV2 with TRBJ2-2; 11 positions agree with TRBD1. This TCR came from an adult who received the AZD1222 COVID-19 vaccine. Sequencing used peripheral blood, obtained 28 days after the second AZD1222 dose. The DNA of the CDR3 is TGTGCCAGCAGTGAGGACAGGGGGCTCGGGACCGGGGAGCTGTTTTTT. Translated: CASSEDRGLGTGELFF.